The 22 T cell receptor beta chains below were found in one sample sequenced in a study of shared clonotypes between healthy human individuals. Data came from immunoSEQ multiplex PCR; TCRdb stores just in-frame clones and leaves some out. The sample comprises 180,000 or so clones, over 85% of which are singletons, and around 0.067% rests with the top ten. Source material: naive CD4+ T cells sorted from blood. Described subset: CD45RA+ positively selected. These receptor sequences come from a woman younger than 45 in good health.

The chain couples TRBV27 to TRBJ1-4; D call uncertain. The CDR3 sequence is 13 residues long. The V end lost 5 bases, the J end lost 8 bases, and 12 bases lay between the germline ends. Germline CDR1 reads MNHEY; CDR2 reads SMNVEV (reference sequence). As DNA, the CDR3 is TGTGCCAGCAGTCCCTCCGTGAACGAAAAACTGTTTTTT. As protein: CASSPSVNEKLFF.

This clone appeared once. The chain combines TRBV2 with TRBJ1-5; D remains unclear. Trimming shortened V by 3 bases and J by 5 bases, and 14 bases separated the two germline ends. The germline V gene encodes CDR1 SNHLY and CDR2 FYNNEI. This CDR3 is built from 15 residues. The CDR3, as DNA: TGTGCCAGCAGTGATCCGGTCGGTGCTTATCAGCCCCAGCATTTT. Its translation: CASSDPVGAYQPQHF.

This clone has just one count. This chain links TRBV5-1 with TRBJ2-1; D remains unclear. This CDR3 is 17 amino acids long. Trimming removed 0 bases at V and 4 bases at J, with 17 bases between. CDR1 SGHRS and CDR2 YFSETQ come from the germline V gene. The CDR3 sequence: CASSLAAGGQLYNEQFF. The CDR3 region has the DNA TGCGCCAGCAGCTTGGCGGCTGGTGGGCAACTATACAATGAGCAGTTCTTC.

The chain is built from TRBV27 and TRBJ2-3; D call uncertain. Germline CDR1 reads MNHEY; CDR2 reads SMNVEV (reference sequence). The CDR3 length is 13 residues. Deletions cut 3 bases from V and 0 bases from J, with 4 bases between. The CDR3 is CASSFRSTDTQYF. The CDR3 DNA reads TGTGCCAGCAGTTTCAGAAGCACAGATACGCAGTATTTT.

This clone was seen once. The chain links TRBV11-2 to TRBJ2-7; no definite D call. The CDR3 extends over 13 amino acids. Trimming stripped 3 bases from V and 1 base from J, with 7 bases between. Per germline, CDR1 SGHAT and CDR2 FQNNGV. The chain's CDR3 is CASSFLRSYEQYF. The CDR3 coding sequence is TGTGCCAGCAGCTTCCTGCGGTCCTACGAGCAGTACTTC. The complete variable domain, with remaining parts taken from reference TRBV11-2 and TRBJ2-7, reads EAGVAQSPRYKIIEKRQSVAFWCNPISGHATLYWYQQILGQGPKLLIQFQNNGVVDDSQLPKDRFSAERLKGVDSTLKIQPAKLEDSAVYLCASSFLRSYEQYFGPGTRLTVT.

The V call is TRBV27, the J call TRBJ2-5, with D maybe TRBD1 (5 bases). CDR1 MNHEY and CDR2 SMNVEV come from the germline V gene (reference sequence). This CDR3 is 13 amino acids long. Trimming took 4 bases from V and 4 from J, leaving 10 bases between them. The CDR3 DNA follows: TGTGCCAGCAGTTCTAGAAGGGGAGAGACCCAGTACTTC. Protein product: CASSSRRGETQYF.

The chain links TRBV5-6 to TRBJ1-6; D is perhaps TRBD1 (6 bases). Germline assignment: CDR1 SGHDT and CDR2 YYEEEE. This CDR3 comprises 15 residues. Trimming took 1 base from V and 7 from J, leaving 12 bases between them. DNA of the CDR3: TGTGCCAGCAGCTTGATGGGGGGCGGGAATTCACCCCTCCACTTT. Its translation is CASSLMGGGNSPLHF.

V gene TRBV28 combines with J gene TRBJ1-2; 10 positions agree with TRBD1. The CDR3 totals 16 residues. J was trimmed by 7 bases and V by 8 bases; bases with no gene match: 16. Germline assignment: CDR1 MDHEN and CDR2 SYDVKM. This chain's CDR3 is CASERTRQGAQIGYTF. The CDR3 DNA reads TGTGCCAGCGAACGTACCCGACAGGGGGCGCAAATTGGCTACACCTTC.

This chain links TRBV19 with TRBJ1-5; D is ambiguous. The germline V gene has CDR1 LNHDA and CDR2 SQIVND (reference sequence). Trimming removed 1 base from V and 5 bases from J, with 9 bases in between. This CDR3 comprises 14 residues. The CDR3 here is CASSIVGLDQPQHF. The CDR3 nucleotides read TGTGCCAGTAGTATAGTCGGCTTGGATCAGCCCCAGCATTTT.

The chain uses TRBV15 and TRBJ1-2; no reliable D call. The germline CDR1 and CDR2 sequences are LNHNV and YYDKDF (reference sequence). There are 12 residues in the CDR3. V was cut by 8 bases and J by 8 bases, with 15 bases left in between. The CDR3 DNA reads TGTGCCACCGGGCAGTCGTTGGGAGGCTACACCTTC. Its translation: CATGQSLGGYTF. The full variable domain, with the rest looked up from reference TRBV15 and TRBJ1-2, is DAMVIQNPRYQVTQFGKPVTLSCSQTLNHNVMYWYQQKSSQAPKLLFHYYDKDFNNEADTPDNFQSRRPNTSFCFLDIRSPGLGDTAMYLCATGQSLGGYTFGSGTRLTVV.

CDR3 DNA: TGTGCCAGCAGATTCCGACGTTTTTCGTCCTACGAGCAGTACTTC. It yields the protein CASRFRRFSSYEQYF. The chain recombines TRBV6-5 with TRBJ2-7, with D unresolved. Between the trimmed V and J ends, which lost 6 bases and 1 base, there was a span of 16 bases. Germline CDR1 reads MNHEY; CDR2 reads SVGAGI. The CDR3 covers 15 residues.

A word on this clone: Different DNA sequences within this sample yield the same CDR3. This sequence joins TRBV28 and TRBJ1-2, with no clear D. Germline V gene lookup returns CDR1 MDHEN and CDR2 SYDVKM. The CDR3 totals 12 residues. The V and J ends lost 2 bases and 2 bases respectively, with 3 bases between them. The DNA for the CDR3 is TGTGCCAGCAGTTTACAGAACTATGGCTACACCTTC. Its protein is CASSLQNYGYTF.

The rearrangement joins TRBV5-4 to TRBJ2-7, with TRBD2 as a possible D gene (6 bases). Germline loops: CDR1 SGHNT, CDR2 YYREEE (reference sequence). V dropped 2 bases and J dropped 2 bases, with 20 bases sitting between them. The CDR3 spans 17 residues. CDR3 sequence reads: CASSLRLGAGAPYEQYF. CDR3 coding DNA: TGTGCCAGCAGCTTACGTCTCGGAGCGGGCGCTCCCTACGAGCAGTACTTC.

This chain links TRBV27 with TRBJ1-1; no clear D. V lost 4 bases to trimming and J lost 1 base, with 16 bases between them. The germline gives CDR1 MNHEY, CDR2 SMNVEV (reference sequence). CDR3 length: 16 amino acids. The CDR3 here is CASSWAQGWRNTEAFF. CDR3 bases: TGTGCCAGCAGTTGGGCTCAAGGGTGGCGGAACACTGAAGCTTTCTTT.

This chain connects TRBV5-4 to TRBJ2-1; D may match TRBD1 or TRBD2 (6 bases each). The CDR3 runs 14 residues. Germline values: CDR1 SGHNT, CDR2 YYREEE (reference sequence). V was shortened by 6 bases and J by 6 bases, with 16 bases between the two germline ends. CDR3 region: CASTTGVGGNEQFF. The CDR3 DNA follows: TGTGCCAGCACGACAGGCGTGGGGGGCAATGAGCAGTTCTTC.

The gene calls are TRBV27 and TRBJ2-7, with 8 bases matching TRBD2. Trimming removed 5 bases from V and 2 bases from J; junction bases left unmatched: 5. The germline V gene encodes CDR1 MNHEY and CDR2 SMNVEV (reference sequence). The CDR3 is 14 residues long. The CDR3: CASSLIAGPYEQYF. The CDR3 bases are TGTGCCAGCAGTCTCATAGCGGGACCCTACGAGCAGTACTTC.

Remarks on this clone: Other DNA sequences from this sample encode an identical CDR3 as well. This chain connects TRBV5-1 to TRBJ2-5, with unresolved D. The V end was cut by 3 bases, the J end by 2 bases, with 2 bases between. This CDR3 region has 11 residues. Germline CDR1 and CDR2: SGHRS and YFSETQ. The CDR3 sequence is CASSSQETQYF. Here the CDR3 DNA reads TGCGCCAGCAGCTCTCAAGAGACCCAGTACTTC.

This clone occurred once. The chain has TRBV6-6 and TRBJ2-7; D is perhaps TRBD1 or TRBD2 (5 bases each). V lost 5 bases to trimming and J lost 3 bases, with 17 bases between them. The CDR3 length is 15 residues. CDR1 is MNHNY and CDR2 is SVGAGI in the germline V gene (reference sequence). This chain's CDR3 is CASSGRGQLYYEQYF. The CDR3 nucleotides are TGTGCCAGCAGTGGCCGGGGCCAACTTTACTACGAGCAGTACTTC.

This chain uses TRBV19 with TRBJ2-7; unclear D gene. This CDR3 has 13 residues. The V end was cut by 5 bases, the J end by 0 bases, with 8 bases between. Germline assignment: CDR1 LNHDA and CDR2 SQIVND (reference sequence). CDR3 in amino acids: CASSRAPSYEQYF. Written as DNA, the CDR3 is TGTGCCAGTAGTCGCGCCCCCTCCTACGAGCAGTACTTC.

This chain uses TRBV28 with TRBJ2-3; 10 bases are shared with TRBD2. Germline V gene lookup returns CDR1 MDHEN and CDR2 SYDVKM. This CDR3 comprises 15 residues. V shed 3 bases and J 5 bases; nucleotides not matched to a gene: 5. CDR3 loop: CASSFSSGRLDTQYF. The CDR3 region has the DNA TGTGCCAGCAGTTTCTCTAGCGGGAGATTAGATACGCAGTATTTT.

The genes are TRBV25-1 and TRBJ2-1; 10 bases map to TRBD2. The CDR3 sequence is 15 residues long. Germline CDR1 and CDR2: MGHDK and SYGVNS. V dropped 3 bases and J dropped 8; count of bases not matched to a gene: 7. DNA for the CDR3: TGTGCCAGCAGTGAGCTAGCGGGAGAGAGGGATGAGCAGTTCTTC. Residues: CASSELAGERDEQFF.

CDR3 nucleotide sequence: TGTGCCAGCAGTACTTCCCCAGGGGGCGTGTACGAGCAGTACTTC. It codes for CASSTSPGGVYEQYF. The V gene is TRBV28, the J gene TRBJ2-7; 8 bases align to TRBD1. From germline, CDR1 is MDHEN and CDR2 SYDVKM. The CDR3 has 15 amino acids. V gave up 5 bases and J gave up 4 bases; unmatched junction bases: 10.